Below are 30 T cell receptor beta chains sequenced from a single sample in a study of T cell responses to AZD1222 COVID-19 vaccine. Sequencing used immunoSEQ multiplex PCR; TCRdb keeps in-frame clones, though not all of them. Of around 150,000 clones in the sample, 90% were seen once. The source material was peripheral blood, sampled on day 0 of AZD1222 vaccination. The source is an adult in good health.

The CDR3: CASSLGKGTSGNTIYF. The CDR3, as DNA: TGTGCCAGCAGCTTGGGTAAGGGGACCTCTGGAAACACCATATATTTT. J is TRBJ1-3 and V is TRBV7-9, with TRBD1 as a possible D gene (5 bases). CDR1 is SEHNR, CDR2 FQNEAQ, per germline (reference sequence). V lost 3 bases and J lost 0, with 12 bases in between. This CDR3 is 16 amino acids long. Filled out from reference TRBV7-9 and TRBJ1-3, the complete variable domain reads DTGVSQNPRHKITKRGQNVTFRCDPISEHNRLYWYRQTLGQGPEFLTYFQNEAQLEKSRLLSDRFSAERPKGSFSTLEIQRTEQGDSAMYLCASSLGKGTSGNTIYFGEGSWLTVV.

The chain combines TRBV4-3 with TRBJ2-2, with TRBD2 identical over 10 bases. The V segment lost 1 base and the J segment 7 bases; nucleotides outside the gene matches: 3. The CDR3 covers 15 residues. CDR1 is LGHNA and CDR2 is YSLEER in the germline V gene. The CDR3 is CASSQVPSGSGELFF. The CDR3, as DNA: TGCGCCAGCAGCCAAGTTCCTAGCGGGAGCGGGGAGCTGTTTTTT.

This clone showed up just once. V gene TRBV27 combines with J gene TRBJ2-3; possibly TRBD2 for D (6 bases). The V and J ends lost 2 bases and 2 bases respectively, with 17 bases between them. Germline V CDR1 and CDR2: MNHEY, SMNVEV (reference sequence). CDR3 size: 17 residues. The DNA for the CDR3 is TGTGCCAGCAGTTTACGCCTAGCGAGTATATCCACAGATACGCAGTATTTT. Translation: CASSLRLASISTDTQYF.

The chain couples TRBV7-2 to TRBJ2-3; 8 nucleotides match TRBD2. Germline V gives CDR1 SGHTA, CDR2 FQGNSA. The ends lost 3 bases at V and 7 bases at J; junction bases unmatched: 12. The CDR3 loop spans 16 amino acids. CDR3 amino acids: CASSLLLSAGANTQYF. CDR3 nucleotides: TGTGCCAGCAGCTTGTTGTTATCAGCGGGAGCGAATACGCAGTATTTT.

The chain uses TRBV5-1 and TRBJ2-1, with 10 positions matching TRBD1. The V gene end was trimmed by 4 bases and the J gene end by 0 bases; junction bases not matched to a gene: 4. The CDR3 is 16 residues long. CDR1 and CDR2 from the germline V gene are SGHRS and YFSETQ. In nucleotides, the CDR3 is TGCGCCAGCAGCCGACAGGGGGCAAGCTCCTACAATGAGCAGTTCTTC. It specifies CASSRQGASSYNEQFF.

With respect to this clone: The same CDR3 can be traced to other DNA sequences in this sample. The chain combines TRBV4-2 with TRBJ2-1; 9 bases line up with TRBD2. The CDR3 runs 15 residues. Germline loops: CDR1 LGHNA, CDR2 YNFKEQ. V was clipped by 4 bases and J by 3 bases; unmatched bases: 4. CDR3 nucleotide sequence: TGTGCCAGCAGCCTCTCAGCGGGGGGCTACAATGAGCAGTTCTTC. Translating it yields CASSLSAGGYNEQFF.

V is TRBV7-9 and J is TRBJ2-2; D could derive from TRBD1 or TRBD2 (6 bases each). CDR1 and CDR2 (germline): SEHNR, FQNEAQ (reference sequence). V shed 3 bases and J shed 3 bases, with 14 bases lying between them. CDR3 size: 16 residues. CDR3 in amino acids: CASSLGRTEYTGELFF. The DNA of the CDR3 is TGTGCCAGCAGCTTGGGGAGGACAGAGTACACCGGGGAGCTGTTTTTT.

This clone was observed a few times. This chain links TRBV6-5 with TRBJ2-7; 9 bases align to TRBD1. Looked up from germline, CDR1 is MNHEY and CDR2 is SVGAGI. Trimming removed 6 bases from V and 6 bases from J; junction bases left unmatched: 9. The CDR3 loop spans 14 amino acids. CDR3 loop: CASSPGTGSSEQYF. The DNA of the CDR3 is TGTGCCAGCAGCCCCGGGACAGGGTCTAGCGAGCAGTACTTC.

The J gene is TRBJ1-2, the V gene TRBV4-3; 10 nucleotides align to TRBD1. Germline-derived CDR1 and CDR2 are LGHNA and YSLEER. The CDR3 consists of 16 residues. The J segment lost 5 bases and the V segment lost 0 bases, leaving 6 bases of the junction unmatched. The CDR3 sequence is CASSQERDRGSYGYTF. The CDR3 nucleotides are TGCGCCAGCAGCCAAGAGAGGGACAGGGGATCATATGGCTACACCTTC.

This chain connects TRBV5-1 to TRBJ1-2; 8 nucleotides agree with TRBD1. The CDR3 runs 15 residues. With V trimmed by 7 bases and J by 8 bases, 16 bases remained unmatched. Germline CDR1 SGHRS, CDR2 YFSETQ. The CDR3 DNA reads TGCGCCAGCCAATCCGCTCGTCAGGGGGCGCGAGGCTACACCTTC. Translated: CASQSARQGARGYTF.

This chain connects TRBV15 to TRBJ2-5; D might be TRBD1 (5 bases). CDR3 size: 15 residues. V was trimmed by 1 base and J by 6 bases, leaving 15 bases between them. Germline CDR1 reads LNHNV; CDR2 reads YYDKDF (reference sequence). Here the CDR3 reads CATSRGGQGVKTQYF. CDR3 sequence (DNA): TGTGCCACCAGCAGAGGGGGTCAGGGTGTGAAGACCCAGTACTTC.

J is TRBJ1-1 and V is TRBV18; 10 nucleotides agree with TRBD1. This CDR3 region has 14 residues. Germline lookup yields CDR1 KGHSH and CDR2 LQKENI. After removal of 4 bases from V and 4 bases from J, the junction contained 3 bases not matched to a gene. CDR3 sequence: CASSQDRGGTEAFF. The CDR3, as DNA: TGTGCCAGCTCACAGGACAGGGGGGGCACTGAAGCTTTCTTT.

The chain links TRBV24-1 to TRBJ1-2; 10 nucleotides line up with TRBD1. The CDR3 sequence is 15 residues long. V lost 2 bases and J lost 5; bases outside the gene matches: 4. Germline assignment: CDR1 KGHDR and CDR2 SFDVKD. The CDR3 reads CATSDSDRGFYGYTF. DNA of the CDR3: TGTGCCACCAGTGATTCGGACAGGGGGTTTTATGGCTACACCTTC.

This chain joins TRBV10-1 and TRBJ2-7; 12 bases line up with TRBD2. V lost 9 bases, J lost 4 bases, and 10 bases stayed unmatched. CDR3 length: 15 residues. Germline CDR1 WNHNN, CDR2 SYGVQD (reference sequence). CDR3 residues: CASGLAGPLPYEQYF. DNA of the CDR3: TGCGCCAGTGGACTAGCGGGGCCCTTACCGTACGAGCAGTACTTC.

The rearrangement joins TRBV19 to TRBJ2-6; the D is unclear. Trimming stripped 5 bases from V and 1 base from J, with 9 bases between. CDR1 LNHDA and CDR2 SQIVND come from the germline V gene (reference sequence). The CDR3 length is 15 residues. CDR3: CASSLDPSGANVLTF. The CDR3 region has the DNA TGTGCCAGTAGTTTGGACCCGTCTGGGGCCAACGTCCTGACTTTC.

This rearrangement joins TRBV5-1 to TRBJ1-3; tentatively, D is TRBD1 (5 bases). V was pared by 4 bases and J by 0 bases, with 8 bases between. Germline assignment: CDR1 SGHRS and CDR2 YFSETQ. The CDR3 sequence is 14 residues long. CDR3 region: CASSATVSGNTIYF. The CDR3 region has the DNA TGCGCCAGCAGCGCGACAGTCTCTGGAAACACCATATATTTT.

The V gene is TRBV3-1 (or the pseudogene TRBV3-2), the J gene TRBJ2-3; the D is unclear. The ends were cut back, 0 bases at V and 7 bases at J, with 5 bases in the middle. This CDR3 contains 12 residues. The V gene's germline CDR1 is LGHDT and CDR2 YNNKEL (reference sequence). CDR3 in amino acids: CASSQDGNTQYF. The CDR3 DNA reads as TGTGCCAGCAGCCAAGATGGAAATACGCAGTATTTT.

This sequence joins TRBV15 and TRBJ1-1; D ambiguous. CDR3 length: 14 residues. V gave up 6 bases and J gave up 4 bases, with 15 bases separating them. Germline values: CDR1 LNHNV, CDR2 YYDKDF (reference sequence). The DNA of the CDR3 is TGTGCCACCAGTCCAGAACCCCGGAGCACTGAAGCTTTCTTT. This translates into CATSPEPRSTEAFF.

This clone was detected once. This chain joins TRBV29-1 and TRBJ2-3; 7 nucleotides agree with TRBD1. The V gene end was trimmed by 3 bases and the J gene end by 3 bases; junction bases not matched to a gene: 9. The CDR3 totals 15 residues. Per germline, CDR1 SQVTM and CDR2 ANQGSEA. The CDR3 here is CSVEGTVLVTDTQYF. DNA of the CDR3: TGCAGCGTTGAGGGGACAGTGCTGGTTACAGATACGCAGTATTTT.

The gene calls are TRBV4-3 and TRBJ2-4; tentatively, D is TRBD1 or TRBD2 (5 bases each). The CDR3 loop spans 15 amino acids. V lost 0 bases and J 8 bases, leaving 14 bases between the germline ends. The germline V gene encodes CDR1 LGHNA and CDR2 YSLEER. The CDR3 spells CASSQDMRGPDIQYF. DNA of the CDR3: TGCGCCAGCAGCCAAGATATGAGGGGTCCGGACATTCAGTACTTC.

The chain uses TRBV7-2 and TRBJ2-1; no clear D gene. Trimming stripped 5 bases from V and 9 bases from J, with 11 bases between. This CDR3 has 12 amino acids. Germline V gene sequence: CDR1 SGHTA, CDR2 FQGNSA. As DNA, the CDR3 is TGTGCCAGCAGCACAACCTCCGGTGAGCAGTTCTTC. This sequence encodes CASSTTSGEQFF.

Only a few counts were recorded for this clone. V gene TRBV6-1 combines with J gene TRBJ2-3; the match to TRBD2 covers 8 bases. The length of the CDR3 is 15 residues. With V trimmed by 1 base and J by 6 bases, 6 bases remained unmatched. From germline, CDR1 is MNHNS and CDR2 SASEGT. The CDR3 nucleotides are TGTGCCAGCAGTGAAGGGGGACTAGGGAGCGATACGCAGTATTTT. This codes for CASSEGGLGSDTQYF.

V usage is TRBV5-1 and J usage is TRBJ2-7, with D tentatively TRBD1 (6 bases). The CDR3 sequence is 15 residues long. Germline lookup yields CDR1 SGHRS and CDR2 YFSETQ. V was trimmed by 0 bases and J by 0 bases, leaving 10 bases between them. The CDR3 DNA reads TGCGCCAGCAGCTTGGGGCAGGGGAGCTCCTACGAGCAGTACTTC. Its protein product is CASSLGQGSSYEQYF.

The sample holds one count of this clone. This chain links TRBV6-5 with TRBJ2-7, with 12 bases lining up with TRBD2. J was trimmed by 5 bases and V by 6 bases; bases with no gene match: 8. The CDR3 contains 15 residues. Germline V gene data show CDR1 as MNHEY and CDR2 as SVGAGI. CDR3: CASSRPGLAGNEQYF. For the CDR3, the DNA is TGTGCCAGCAGCAGACCGGGACTAGCGGGCAACGAGCAGTACTTC.

The V call is TRBV6-5, the J call TRBJ2-2, with 12 bases aligning to TRBD2. V lost 6 bases to trimming and J lost 5 bases; unmatched junction nucleotides: 4. This CDR3 is built from 15 residues. CDR1 is MNHEY, CDR2 SVGAGI, per germline. The CDR3 loop reads CASSLTSGGTGELFF. In DNA form, the CDR3 reads TGTGCCAGCAGCCTAACTAGCGGGGGGACCGGGGAGCTGTTTTTT.

The chain combines TRBV29-1 with TRBJ1-1, with D unclear. V was clipped by 4 bases and J by 3 bases, with 12 bases between them. This CDR3 comprises 13 residues. Per germline, CDR1 SQVTM and CDR2 ANQGSEA. The CDR3 is CSVAQLRDTEAFF. The CDR3 region has the DNA TGCAGCGTTGCTCAGCTCCGGGACACTGAAGCTTTCTTT.

This chain's CDR3 is CASSPGDTSYEQYF. Here the CDR3 DNA reads TGTGCCAGCTCACCTGGGGACACCTCCTACGAGCAGTACTTC. The chain links TRBV18 to TRBJ2-7, with D perhaps matching TRBD1 (6 bases). The germline gives CDR1 KGHSH, CDR2 LQKENI. The CDR3 runs 14 residues. Trimming removed 3 bases from V and 0 bases from J, with 9 bases in between. Supplemented by reference TRBV18 and TRBJ2-7, the full variable domain reads NAGVMQNPRHLVRRRGQEARLRCSPMKGHSHVYWYRQLPEEGLKFMVYLQKENIIDESGMPKERFSAEFPKEGPSILRIQQVVRGDSAAYFCASSPGDTSYEQYFGPGTRLTVT.

The V and J genes are TRBV7-9 and TRBJ1-4; 8 bases are a match to TRBD1. The V segment lost 5 bases and the J segment 4 bases; nucleotides outside the gene matches: 15. The CDR3 is made up of 18 amino acids. Germline V gene data show CDR1 as SEHNR and CDR2 as FQNEAQ (reference sequence). The DNA for the CDR3 is TGTGCCAGCAGCCCCTCCAACAGGGGGGCTGCCGGTAATGAAAAACTGTTTTTT. This encodes CASSPSNRGAAGNEKLFF.

V gene TRBV11-3 combines with J gene TRBJ1-5, with TRBD1 as a possible D gene (6 bases). The V end lost 0 bases, the J end lost 0 bases, and 15 bases lay between the germline ends. This CDR3 is built from 18 residues. Germline assignment: CDR1 SGHNT and CDR2 YENEEA. The CDR3 region is CASSLDLNRVVSNQPQHF. For the CDR3, the DNA is TGTGCCAGCAGCTTAGATCTTAACAGGGTCGTTAGCAATCAGCCCCAGCATTTT.

The chain recombines TRBV29-1 with TRBJ2-5; D gene uncertain. V was trimmed by 6 bases and J by 3 bases, leaving 2 bases between them. This CDR3 is built from 9 residues. Germline V lookup: CDR1 SQVTM, CDR2 ANQGSEA. The CDR3 spells CSVKETQYF. The CDR3 nucleotides read TGCAGCGTGAAAGAGACCCAGTACTTC.